A single sample is the source of the 3 T cell receptor beta chains below, sequenced in a study of cytomegalovirus exposure and HLA in healthy donors (dated by TCRdb to the late 2010s). Libraries were made using the immunoSEQ multiplex PCR assay. For the multiplex PCR, a mixture combining 60 forward primers for TCR Vbeta segments and 13 reverse primers for TCR Jbeta segments was used. The table was pulled from immuneACCESS by TCRdb, which kept in-frame rearrangements only. Such tables lose some clones; where checked, under half of the loss comes from unresolved V genes, and the rest has no known cause. Counted in this sample were about 110,000 clones; 78% of them appeared once. Approximately 1.3% of the sample is in the top ten clones. Sequencing used PBMCs. The receptors were sampled from a woman aged 25 to 39 in good health and CMV-seronegative.

This clone came up a few times. The rearrangement links TRBV5-4 to TRBJ2-7; 8 nucleotides line up with TRBD1. This CDR3 region has 15 residues. V was clipped by 4 bases and J by 5 bases; unmatched bases: 11. Germline assignment: CDR1 SGHNT and CDR2 YYREEE (reference sequence). The CDR3 is CASSARRTGQDEQYF. The CDR3, as DNA: TGTGCCAGCAGCGCTAGACGGACAGGGCAAGACGAGCAGTACTTC.

There are a few counts of this clone. The chain uses TRBV4-2 and TRBJ2-5; 8 bases are shared with TRBD1. The CDR3 totals 15 residues. Germline V lookup: CDR1 LGHNA, CDR2 YNFKEQ. V shed 0 bases and J 0 bases; nucleotides not matched to a gene: 0. Written as DNA, the CDR3 is TGTGCCAGCAGCCAAGAGACAGGGGACCAAGAGACCCAGTACTTC. This translates into CASSQETGDQETQYF.

V usage is TRBV20-1 and J usage is TRBJ2-4; maybe TRBD1 (5 bases). This CDR3 is 10 amino acids long. Germline lookup yields CDR1 DFQATT and CDR2 SNEGSKA (reference sequence). V was clipped by 6 bases and J by 5 bases, with 5 bases between them. The CDR3 loop reads CSARENIQYF. The CDR3 DNA reads TGCAGTGCCAGGGAAAACATTCAGTACTTC.